This T cell receptor beta chain was obtained from a study of OX40 agonist ivuxolimab in advanced cancers. In the study overall: The costimulatory receptor OX40 (CD134) was targeted by ivuxolimab, a fully human IgG2 agonistic monoclonal antibody. The paper reports the monotherapy dose-escalation portion (N of about 54 patients) of the phase I ivuxolimab trial. Intravenous ivuxolimab was administered to patients every 2 weeks at six dose levels: 0.01, 0.1, 0.3, 1.5, 3 and 10 mg/kg. In the dose-escalation cohort, 65% to 90% of patients were male, and the mean age was approximately 60 years, with a range of about 23 to 80. Peripheral TCRbeta sequencing aimed to test whether ivuxolimab altered TCR sequence diversity and caused clonal T-cell expansion. Patients were allowed to have had prior anti-PD-1, anti-PD-L1 or anti-CTLA-4 therapy, and approximately 37% of the dose-escalation patients had been treated with checkpoint inhibitors. Partial responses were achieved by three dose-escalation patients, of whom one had hepatocellular carcinoma and two had cutaneous melanoma. Among the roughly 54 dose-escalation patients, approximately 20 had hepatocellular carcinoma, 15 or so melanoma, 9 renal cell carcinoma and 9 head and neck cancer.

Details on this clone: No cognate antigen has been identified for it. Per-base qualities were not stored, and no clone one base away is much larger.

Genomic DNA was isolated from the sorted cells so that the TCRbeta CDR3 region could be sequenced. The immunoSEQ Assay was used to sequence the TCRbeta CDR3 regions. TCRdb mirrors the immuneACCESS table, restricted to in-frame sequences. Some clones are absent from its copies; in checked studies, under half trace to an unresolved V gene, and the reason for the others is unknown. This sample comprises about 100,000 clones, around 93% of them detected only once. The ten largest clones take up approximately 1.3% of the sample. CDR1 and CDR2 were assigned from the germline V gene as SGHDT and YYEEEE. Measured from the cysteine to the phenylalanine, the CDR3 is 12 residues long. Only the CDR3 DNA is retained, 36 bases long and in frame from the first base. V is cut by 3 bases and J by 10 bases, and the space between the germline ends is 11 bases. Beyond this particular receptor, the publication reports: On average, CD8+ T cells showed more expanded clones than CD4+ T cells after ivuxolimab. At doses of 0.1 to 3.0 mg/kg, clonal expansion of both CD4+ and CD8+ blood T cells was observed from baseline to week 6. Low levels of normalized T-cell clonal expansion were also shown by some nonresponding patients. The antigen specificity of the clonally expanded peripheral T cells was not determined. Partial responders in the 0.1-3.0 mg/kg groups had among the lowest normalized peripheral clonal expansion, especially among CD8+ T cells.

The trial excluded patients who had a history of autoimmune disease or who were on systemic immunosuppression. Peripheral blood for TCR sequencing was drawn from every dose cohort at baseline, at cycle 4 day 1 and at cycle 7 day 1. The samples were taken from a phase I, first-in-human, multicenter, open-label dose-escalation trial of ivuxolimab. Adults with locally advanced or metastatic melanoma, renal cell carcinoma, hepatocellular carcinoma or head and neck squamous cell carcinoma were enrolled in the trial. Before TCR sequencing, CD4+ T cells and CD8+ T cells were sorted from peripheral blood as separate populations.

This sequence originates from an adult with an advanced solid tumor such as melanoma, head and neck, liver or kidney cancer. Specimen: CD4+ or CD8+ T cells sorted from blood, collected in a trial of the OX40 agonist ivuxolimab. The sequence joins TRBV5-6 to TRBJ2-1; the D gene is unclear. The CDR3 reads as follows: CASSSIPPEQFF. The nucleotide sequence is given as TGTGCCAGCAGCTCAATACCCCCCGAGCAGTTCTTC.